A single sample gave rise to the 23 T cell receptor beta chains below, sequenced in a study of blood T cell repertoires in COVID-19. Sequencing was performed with immunoSEQ multiplex PCR; in TCRdb, only in-frame clones are kept and a portion is missing. Seen here are about 270,000 clones, about nine tenths observed once, and the top ten hold 2% to 2.5%. Material for sequencing was peripheral blood. The source of these receptors is a man aged 50 to 59 with acute or convalescent COVID-19.

The rearrangement uses TRBV7-9 and TRBJ1-1; TRBD1 might be the D (6 bases). The CDR3 extends over 15 amino acids. The germline V gene has CDR1 SEHNR and CDR2 FQNEAQ (reference sequence). With 5 bases removed from V and 7 bases from J, the gap between germline ends came to 20 bases. The CDR3 DNA is TGTGCCAGCAGCCCAGGACAGTTCACCTATCATGAAGCTTTCTTT. Translation gives CASSPGQFTYHEAFF. The full variable domain, with the rest looked up from reference TRBV7-9 and TRBJ1-1, is DTGVSQNPRHKITKRGQNVTFRCDPISEHNRLYWYRQTLGQGPEFLTYFQNEAQLEKSRLLSDRFSAERPKGSFSTLEIQRTEQGDSAMYLCASSPGQFTYHEAFFGQGTRLTVV.

The gene calls are TRBV19 and TRBJ2-7; 8 bases match TRBD2. The CDR3 totals 14 residues. The V and J ends lost 5 bases and 3 bases, in that order; junction bases with no gene match: 6. The germline gives CDR1 LNHDA, CDR2 SQIVND (reference sequence). CDR3 sequence: CASSGRRGVYEQYF. CDR3 DNA sequence: TGTGCCAGTAGTGGGAGGCGGGGGGTCTACGAGCAGTACTTC.

The rearrangement joins TRBV18 to TRBJ2-5; no clear D gene. Per germline, CDR1 KGHSH and CDR2 LQKENI. Trimming pared 4 bases from V and 8 bases from J, leaving 14 bases between. There are 13 residues in the CDR3. DNA of the CDR3: TGTGCCAGCTCACTTCAGGATAGAGAAACCCAGTACTTC. It codes for CASSLQDRETQYF.

The rearrangement joins TRBV12-5 to TRBJ1-1; perhaps TRBD1 as D (6 bases). Germline assignment: CDR1 LGHNT and CDR2 FRNRAP. This CDR3 is 14 amino acids long. Trimming shortened V by 1 base and J by 2 bases, and 8 bases separated the two germline ends. DNA of the CDR3: TGTGCTAGTGGTTTGGGGGGGACAAACACTGAAGCTTTCTTT. Protein product: CASGLGGTNTEAFF.

The gene calls are TRBV3-1 (or the pseudogene TRBV3-2) and TRBJ2-1; TRBD2 agrees at 8 bases. The CDR3 has 14 residues. Unmatched junction bases numbered 10, after V lost 7 bases and J lost 8 bases. CDR1 is LGHDT, CDR2 YNNKEL, per germline (reference sequence). DNA for the CDR3: TGTGCCAGCACCCCGGGGGGGCCACGCGATGAGCAGTTCTTC. This sequence encodes CASTPGGPRDEQFF.

This rearrangement joins TRBV19 to TRBJ1-2; 10 nucleotides align to TRBD1. V dropped 5 bases and J dropped 4; count of bases not matched to a gene: 7. This CDR3 has 15 residues. Germline CDR1 reads LNHDA; CDR2 reads SQIVND (reference sequence). The CDR3 bases are TGTGCCAGTAGTGCCTCGGGACAGGGGATCTATGGCTACACCTTC. Its protein product is CASSASGQGIYGYTF.

The J gene is TRBJ1-3, the V gene TRBV11-2; D gene unclear. V lost 4 bases and J lost 0, with 19 bases in between. Germline V gene lookup returns CDR1 SGHAT and CDR2 FQNNGV. The CDR3 totals 18 residues. The CDR3 protein is CASSYRPGGPSSGNTIYF. The CDR3 DNA reads as TGTGCCAGCAGCTACCGACCGGGAGGACCCAGCTCTGGAAACACCATATATTTT.

The CDR3 coding sequence is TGTGCCAGCAGCTTAGTGGGACAGGGAAGTGAAAAACTGTTTTTT. It yields the protein CASSLVGQGSEKLFF. The genes are TRBV13 and TRBJ1-4; 9 nucleotides line up with TRBD1. Germline V gives CDR1 PRHDT, CDR2 FYEKMQ (reference sequence). The CDR3 covers 15 residues. The V segment lost 1 base and the J segment 7 bases; nucleotides outside the gene matches: 4.

This clone was observed a single time. The rearrangement links TRBV11-2 to TRBJ1-5; the D is unclear. CDR1 SGHAT and CDR2 FQNNGV come from the germline V gene. This CDR3 contains 13 residues. Trimming cost V 5 bases and J 11 bases, with 16 bases left between them. CDR3: CASSPVEGLAQHF. CDR3 sequence (DNA): TGTGCCAGCAGCCCCGTGGAGGGCCTGGCCCAGCATTTT.

The chain links TRBV11-2 to TRBJ1-2, with D uncertain. Germline V gene data show CDR1 as SGHAT and CDR2 as FQNNGV. There are 13 residues in the CDR3. V lost 2 bases, J lost 4 bases, and 8 bases lay in between. Written as DNA, the CDR3 is TGTGCCAGCAGCTTATCCATGTCCTATGGCTACACCTTC. Translation: CASSLSMSYGYTF.

Remarks on this clone: Other DNA sequences of this sample code for an identical CDR3. The genes are TRBV12-3 or TRBV12-4 and TRBJ1-2; D not resolved. The germline V and J ends were trimmed by 3 bases and 6 bases, with 11 bases remaining between them. This CDR3 region has 13 residues. CDR3 in DNA: TGTGCCAGCAGTTTTAACCGGGTAGATGGCTACACCTTC. This gives the protein CASSFNRVDGYTF.

V and J are TRBV11-2 and TRBJ1-2; the D gene is possibly TRBD1 (5 bases). This CDR3 is built from 14 residues. The germline V gene has CDR1 SGHAT and CDR2 FQNNGV. Trimming took off 4 bases at V and 4 bases at J, with 13 bases between the two ends. CDR3 DNA: TGTGCCAGCAGCTCGGACACGCGGTTCTATGGCTACACCTTC. This sequence encodes CASSSDTRFYGYTF.

The genes are TRBV7-2 and TRBJ1-2; the D is unclear. In germline, CDR1 is SGHTA, CDR2 FQGNSA. Trimming pared 3 bases from V and 5 bases from J, leaving 22 bases between. The CDR3 is made up of 17 amino acids. Here the CDR3 DNA reads TGTGCCAGCAGCTTTAACTGGGAGGTGGGCCTTGCTTATGGCTACACCTTC. Amino acid sequence: CASSFNWEVGLAYGYTF.

Only one count was recorded for this clone. The chain recombines TRBV7-9 with TRBJ1-5; TRBD1 is a possible D gene (5 bases). V dropped 3 bases and J dropped 6 bases, with 9 bases sitting between them. Germline CDR1 SEHNR, CDR2 FQNEAQ (reference sequence). The CDR3 has 13 residues. In DNA, the CDR3 is TGTGCCAGCAGCTTGCAGGGCGGTCAGCCCCAGCATTTT. This encodes CASSLQGGQPQHF.

This sequence joins TRBV6-5 and TRBJ1-5; no reliable D call. Germline V gives CDR1 MNHEY, CDR2 SVGAGI. V was trimmed by 7 bases and J by 6 bases, leaving 13 bases between them. The CDR3 contains 13 residues. CDR3 nucleotides: TGTGCCAGCACCGAGAGAGGGTTTCAGCCCCAGCATTTT. Amino acids: CASTERGFQPQHF.

The gene calls are TRBV11-2 and TRBJ2-3, with a tentative D call TRBD1 (6 bases). Germline values: CDR1 SGHAT, CDR2 FQNNGV. The ends were cut back, 5 bases at V and 10 bases at J, with 10 bases in the middle. The CDR3 is 11 amino acids. The CDR3 DNA follows: TGTGCCAGCAGCCTTGGACAGCCGCAGTATTTT. Protein: CASSLGQPQYF.

The chain couples TRBV7-2 to TRBJ1-2, with D tentatively TRBD1 (6 bases). Germline CDR1 and CDR2: SGHTA and FQGNSA. Trimming cost V 5 bases and J 11 bases, with 18 bases left between them. This CDR3 is built from 13 residues. The CDR3: CASSQNRVGEYTF. In DNA form, the CDR3 reads TGTGCCAGCAGCCAGAACAGGGTGGGGGAGTACACCTTC.

The chain has TRBV2 and TRBJ1-5, with D perhaps TRBD1 (5 bases). The germline V gene has CDR1 SNHLY and CDR2 FYNNEI. Deletions cut 11 bases from V and 1 base from J, with 12 bases between. This CDR3 has 13 amino acids. The CDR3 DNA sequence: TGTGCCTCACGGGGGGGGAGCAATCAGCCCCAGCATTTT. Translating gives CASRGGSNQPQHF.

This clone was recorded only once. V is TRBV12-3 or TRBV12-4 and J is TRBJ1-6; TRBD1 agrees at 7 bases. The CDR3 totals 12 residues. Losses at the gene ends were 6 bases for V and 8 bases for J; bases not matched to a gene: 1. CDR3 residues: CASRTGDSPLHF. CDR3 DNA sequence: TGTGCCAGCAGAACAGGGGATTCACCCCTCCACTTT.

The chain recombines TRBV19 with TRBJ1-2, with D possibly TRBD1 on 6 matching bases. Trimming took off 4 bases at V and 6 bases at J, with 18 bases between the two ends. The CDR3 loop spans 15 amino acids. CDR1 and CDR2 from the germline V gene are LNHDA and SQIVND (reference sequence). The CDR3 protein is CASSTYRAGDDGYTF. CDR3 DNA sequence: TGTGCCAGTAGTACCTACAGGGCCGGGGATGATGGCTACACCTTC. The complete variable domain, with remaining parts taken from reference TRBV19 and TRBJ1-2, reads DGGITQSPKYLFRKEGQNVTLSCEQNLNHDAMYWYRQDPGQGLRLIYYSQIVNDFQKGDIAEGYSVSREKKESFPLTVTSAQKNPTAFYLCASSTYRAGDDGYTFGSGTRLTVV.

The chain is built from TRBV5-1 and TRBJ2-3; D is perhaps TRBD1 (6 bases). The CDR3 length is 14 residues. The germline gives CDR1 SGHRS, CDR2 YFSETQ. V gave up 3 bases and J gave up 0 bases, with 8 bases separating them. The CDR3 here is CASSSGESTDTQYF. As DNA, the CDR3 is TGCGCCAGCAGCTCAGGGGAAAGCACAGATACGCAGTATTTT.

This clone has a single count. This chain connects TRBV5-1 to TRBJ2-7; TRBD2 is a possible D gene (5 bases). This CDR3 is 15 amino acids long. V lost 0 bases and J 2 bases, leaving 12 bases between the germline ends. Germline loops: CDR1 SGHRS, CDR2 YFSETQ. The CDR3 spells CASSLAGVGAYEQYF. In nucleotides, the CDR3 is TGCGCCAGCAGCTTGGCCGGGGTCGGGGCCTACGAGCAGTACTTC.

The chain has TRBV10-3 and TRBJ1-2; D gene ambiguous. V shed 8 bases and J shed 2 bases, with 15 bases lying between them. This CDR3 spans 14 amino acids. CDR1 is ENHRY, CDR2 SYGVKD, per germline. CDR3 nucleotide sequence: TGTGCCATCCTGAGTTCCGAGGCCAACTATGGCTACACCTTC. The encoded protein is CAILSSEANYGYTF.